This TCR beta chain was found in a study of T-cell memory formation after mild COVID-19. Study-wide background: There were largely donor-specific TCR clusters.

Using its own MiXCR run on the 5' RACE reads, TCRdb lists one record per CDR3 protein. The sample lists a few hundred thousand distinct CDR3 sequences; roughly 17% were seen once. Concerning this clonotype itself: What it binds is unknown. The junction does not match germline at one end; this may be a read error.

Germline CDR1 reads SGHTA; CDR2 reads FQGNSA. CDR3 length equals 15 residues. General study results and limits: Some SARS-CoV-2-responding clones were already detected in memory before infection. Of the contracting clones, CD4+ ones lay mainly in CM and EM, and CD8+ ones in EMRA.

This chain joins TRBV7-2 and TRBJ1-1, with TRBD1 as a possible D gene (6 bases). Sequencing input: PBMCs or a T cell subset sorted from them (not recorded which). The TCR originated in a man aged 18 to 29 who had mild COVID-19 (a few samples of this study predate the infection). Cell type and time point are not known. Here the CDR3 reads CASTLGVGGNTEAFF. CDR3 in DNA: TGTGCCAGCACCTTAGGTGTAGGGGGGAACACTGAAGCTTTCTTT. Filled out from reference TRBV7-2 and TRBJ1-1, the complete variable domain reads GAGVSQSPSNKVTEKGKDVELRCDPISGHTALYWYRQSLGQGLEFLIYFQGNSAPDKSGLPSDRFSAERTGGSVSTLTIQRTQQEDSAVYLCASTLGVGGNTEAFFGQGTRLTVV.